The rows below give T cell receptor beta chains drawn from one sample of a study of T cell responses to AZD1222 COVID-19 vaccine. Repertoires were generated with immunoSEQ multiplex PCR, while TCRdb's copy carries only in-frame clones and drops some. The profile shows fewer than 130,000 clones, about 94% of them singletons. The material sequenced was peripheral blood, taken 28 days after the second AZD1222 dose. These receptors were collected from an adult who received the AZD1222 COVID-19 vaccine. Each CDR3 is given with its conserved first and last residue. The D gene is left open where the match is weak. Where a row states a size, it is once, few, many or the class of an expanded clone; other rows omit it.

J | V | D | size | CDR3 | DNA
TRBJ1-6 | TRBV11-2 | TRBD1 | - | CASSSKDRVASPLHF | TGTGCCAGCAGCTCCAAAGACAGGGTGGCTTCACCCCTCCACTTT
TRBJ1-1 | TRBV14 | - | once | CASRHAGEAFF | TGTGCCAGCAGGCACGCAGGGGAAGCTTTCTTT
TRBJ1-2 | TRBV27 | TRBD1 | once | CASSSPTGGNYGYTF | TGTGCCAGCAGTTCGCCCACAGGGGGTAACTATGGCTACACCTTC
TRBJ1-1 | TRBV28 | - | - | CASSSRDGEAFF | TGTGCCAGCAGTTCCCGGGACGGCGAAGCTTTCTTT
TRBJ2-1 | TRBV3-1/TRBV3-2 | - | few | CASSQIFEGEQFF | TGTGCCAGCAGCCAAATATTTGAGGGAGAGCAGTTCTTC
TRBJ1-6 | TRBV14 | - | - | CASSQVMGTRFSPLHF | TGTGCCAGCAGCCAAGTAATGGGGACAAGATTTTCACCCCTCCACTTT
TRBJ1-6 | TRBV5-4 | - | - | CASSLEPWPNNSPLHF | TGTGCCAGCAGCTTGGAACCGTGGCCTAATAATTCACCCCTCCACTTT
TRBJ1-2 | TRBV10-2 | TRBD1 | medium-sized | CASSVGGFGYTF | TGCGCCAGCAGTGTAGGGGGCTTCGGCTACACCTTC
TRBJ1-2 | TRBV11-2 | - | - | CASSFSSLGGYTF | TGTGCCAGCAGCTTCTCATCATTGGGTGGCTACACCTTC
TRBJ1-1 | TRBV5-1 | - | - | CASSFGPNTEAFF | TGCGCCAGCAGCTTCGGCCCGAACACTGAAGCTTTCTTT
TRBJ1-1 | TRBV14 | - | - | CASSRAGMNTEAFF | TGTGCCAGCAGCCGAGCAGGGATGAACACTGAAGCTTTCTTT
TRBJ2-7 | TRBV20-1 | - | - | CSSLTEYEQYF | TGCAGCAGCCTGACAGAATACGAGCAGTACTTC
TRBJ1-1 | TRBV19 | - | - | CASSGTGLRRHTEAFF | TGTGCCAGTAGTGGAACAGGGTTAAGACGGCACACTGAAGCTTTCTTT
TRBJ1-2 | TRBV30 | - | - | CAWRRFPMRYYTF | TGTGCCTGGAGACGTTTCCCCATGCGCTACTACACCTTC
TRBJ1-4 | TRBV5-4 | - | - | CASSLIQGHNEKLFF | TGTGCCAGCAGCCTTATTCAGGGGCACAATGAAAAACTGTTTTTT
TRBJ2-1 | TRBV3-1/TRBV3-2 | - | few | CASSQGWGQSYNEQFF | TGTGCCAGCAGCCAAGGTTGGGGACAATCTTACAATGAGCAGTTCTTC